The clone carrying this T cell receptor beta chain has only one observation. This specimen comes from a study of blood T cell repertoires in COVID-19. The CDR3 sequence is 18 residues long. Trimming cost V 1 base and J 3 bases; bases outside gene matches: 15. CDR1 is SGHTA, CDR2 FQGNSA, per germline. This study enrolled people aged about 18 to 100 from around 26 US geographic areas. The assay was immunoSEQ multiplex PCR, and TCRdb's table has in-frame clones only and misses some. The sample gives some 200,000 clones, under 90% of which show up once; more than 8.5% is in the top ten. V usage is TRBV7-2 and J usage is TRBJ2-7; TRBD1 agrees at 7 bases. Sequencing was performed on PBMCs or T cells enriched from blood (not recorded which). This TCR came from a woman between 45 and 60 years old with acute COVID-19. CDR3 in amino acids: CASSLVVSGGQYYYEQYF. The CDR3 DNA is TGTGCCAGCAGCTTAGTAGTTAGTGGGGGACAGTACTACTACGAGCAGTACTTC.